The 7 T cell receptor beta chains listed next were all sequenced from one sample in a study of blood T cell repertoires in COVID-19. Profiling relied on immunoSEQ multiplex PCR, and the TCRdb table lists in-frame clones only, not all of them. The sample includes about 230,000 clones, roughly 82% of them seen just once. The sequenced material came from peripheral blood. The receptors derive from a man between 40 and 49 years old who had recovered from COVID-19.

This chain connects TRBV4-3 to TRBJ1-1, with D unclear. Looked up from germline, CDR1 is LGHNA and CDR2 is YSLEER. Trimming removed 4 bases from V and 5 bases from J, with 11 bases in between. CDR3 length equals 13 residues. Written as DNA, the CDR3 is TGCGCCAGCAGCCGCCTAGGTGGGACTGAAGCTTTCTTT. This codes for CASSRLGGTEAFF.

This sequence joins TRBV9 and TRBJ1-2; TRBD1 matches 10 bases. V lost 0 bases, J lost 3 bases, and 2 bases stayed unmatched. The CDR3 is made up of 15 amino acids. Germline V gene lookup returns CDR1 SGDLS and CDR2 YYNGEE. The CDR3 nucleotides read TGTGCCAGCAGCGTAGCGACAGGGGGCTACTATGGCTACACCTTC. Amino acid sequence: CASSVATGGYYGYTF.

This chain uses TRBV5-1 with TRBJ1-2, with 7 positions matching TRBD1. V lost 4 bases, J lost 6 bases, and 15 bases stayed unmatched. The CDR3 covers 16 residues. The germline V gene encodes CDR1 SGHRS and CDR2 YFSETQ. CDR3 residues: CASSPGTANPHHGYTF. The DNA for the CDR3 is TGCGCCAGCAGCCCGGGGACAGCCAATCCCCATCATGGCTACACCTTC.

The chain couples TRBV9 to TRBJ2-7, with 8 nucleotides matching TRBD1. Trimming removed 4 bases from V and 2 bases from J; junction bases left unmatched: 5. Germline V CDR1 and CDR2: SGDLS, YYNGEE. This CDR3 contains 14 residues. Here the CDR3 reads CASSSGTGPYEQYF. The CDR3 DNA follows: TGTGCCAGCAGCTCCGGGACAGGTCCCTACGAGCAGTACTTC. Together with reference TRBV9 and TRBJ2-7, the CDR3 gives the full variable domain: DSGVTQTPKHLITATGQRVTLRCSPRSGDLSVYWYQQSLDQGLQFLIQYYNGEERAKGNILERFSAQQFPDLHSELNLSSLELGDSALYFCASSSGTGPYEQYFGPGTRLTVT.

The rearrangement uses TRBV10-3 and TRBJ2-3, with D possibly being TRBD2 (6 bases). V was cut by 4 bases and J by 5 bases, with 13 bases left in between. Germline V CDR1 and CDR2: ENHRY, SYGVKD. This CDR3 comprises 14 residues. The CDR3 DNA follows: TGTGCCATCAGTGGGTGGGAGGAAAGAGATACGCAGTATTTT. Translation gives CAISGWEERDTQYF.

The chain joins TRBV24-1 to TRBJ2-3, with D unresolved. Trimming removed 4 bases at V and 4 bases at J, with 11 bases between. This CDR3 region has 14 residues. CDR1 and CDR2 from the germline V gene are KGHDR and SFDVKD. The chain's CDR3 is CATSDPPQSDTQYF. CDR3 bases: TGTGCCACCAGTGACCCCCCACAGTCAGATACGCAGTATTTT.

This clone is a singleton in its sample. The chain carries TRBV6-5 and TRBJ2-1; 8 bases are a match to TRBD2. The CDR3 runs 13 residues. The trim removed 7 bases at V and 7 bases at J, leaving 6 bases unmatched. CDR1 is MNHEY and CDR2 is SVGAGI in the germline V gene. CDR3 protein: CASISGGLNEQFF. As DNA, the CDR3 is TGTGCCAGCATAAGCGGGGGTTTAAATGAGCAGTTCTTC.